These 27 T cell receptor beta chains share one sample of origin, sequenced in a study of blood T cell repertoires in COVID-19. Assay used: immunoSEQ multiplex PCR; TCRdb lists only in-frame clones, some missing. The data show hundreds of thousands of clones, over 75% seen once. The sequenced material came from peripheral blood. Receptors were obtained from a human donor in a cohort sampled during active COVID-19.

The rearrangement uses TRBV6-2 or TRBV6-3 and TRBJ2-7; 9 bases agree with TRBD2. Germline lookup yields CDR1 MNHEY and CDR2 SVGEGT. Trimming at V came to 4 bases and at J to 2 bases, leaving 9 bases not matched to a gene. CDR3 length equals 16 residues. The CDR3 DNA is TGTGCCAGCAGTTTCCCCCTAGCGGGGCGCACCTACGAGCAGTACTTC. This codes for CASSFPLAGRTYEQYF.

About this clone: The sample carries other DNA sequences with the same CDR3. The DNA for the CDR3 is TGTGCCACCAGCAGAGTGGGAGGGACCACAGATACGCAGTATTTT. It codes for CATSRVGGTTDTQYF. This chain connects TRBV15 to TRBJ2-3; TRBD2 matches 7 bases. V lost 1 base and J lost 2; bases outside the gene matches: 3. CDR1 and CDR2 (germline): LNHNV, YYDKDF (reference sequence). The CDR3 is 15 residues long.

The chain couples TRBV4-2 to TRBJ2-7, with TRBD1 identical over 7 bases. The CDR3 sequence is 16 residues long. Germline loops: CDR1 LGHNA, CDR2 YNFKEQ. The J segment lost 9 bases and the V segment lost 0 bases, leaving 14 bases of the junction unmatched. The CDR3 loop reads CASSQERGLRLPRQYF. The CDR3 DNA is TGTGCCAGCAGCCAAGAAAGGGGGCTTCGTCTCCCTCGGCAGTACTTC.

This clone was detected once. The chain recombines TRBV11-1 with TRBJ2-1; 7 bases match TRBD1. This CDR3 has 16 amino acids. Germline V gene data show CDR1 as SGHAT and CDR2 as FQDESV (reference sequence). V lost 3 bases, J lost 0 bases, and 5 bases stayed unmatched. The CDR3 DNA is TGTGCCAGCAGCTTCCGGGACAGATACTCCTACAATGAGCAGTTCTTC. It codes for CASSFRDRYSYNEQFF. The whole variable domain, remainder taken from reference TRBV11-1 and TRBJ2-1, is EAEVAQSPRYKITEKSQAVAFWCDPISGHATLYWYRQILGQGPELLVQFQDESVVDDSQLPKDRFSAERLKGVDSTLKIQPAELGDSAMYLCASSFRDRYSYNEQFFGPGTRLTVL.

The chain is built from TRBV6-5 and TRBJ2-7; 10 bases line up with TRBD2. Per the germline V gene, CDR1 is MNHEY and CDR2 is SVGAGI. The CDR3 consists of 16 residues. V lost 0 bases to trimming and J lost 0 bases; unmatched junction nucleotides: 2. The CDR3, as DNA: TGTGCCAGCAGTTACTCTAGCGGGGGGAGCTCCTACGAGCAGTACTTC. Amino acid sequence: CASSYSSGGSSYEQYF.

This rearrangement joins TRBV29-1 to TRBJ2-1; the match to TRBD2 covers 13 bases. Germline V gives CDR1 SQVTM, CDR2 ANQGSEA. This CDR3 has 14 residues. Trimming cost V 7 bases and J 1 base; bases outside gene matches: 1. The CDR3 nucleotides read TGCAGCGGACTAGCGGGGGGTTCCTACAATGAGCAGTTCTTC. Encoded protein: CSGLAGGSYNEQFF.

This chain joins TRBV6-5 and TRBJ2-1; 11 bases map to TRBD2. The CDR3 is 15 amino acids. The J segment lost 5 bases and the V segment lost 4 bases, leaving 4 bases of the junction unmatched. CDR1 is MNHEY and CDR2 is SVGAGI in the germline V gene. The CDR3 DNA reads as TGTGCCAGCAGTTCTCTAGCGGGGGGCCACAATGAGCAGTTCTTC. This gives the protein CASSSLAGGHNEQFF.

The rearrangement uses TRBV2 and TRBJ1-5, with TRBD1 matching over 7 bases. This CDR3 has 18 residues. Losses at the gene ends were 6 bases for V and 0 bases for J; bases not matched to a gene: 14. Germline lookup yields CDR1 SNHLY and CDR2 FYNNEI. DNA of the CDR3: TGTGCCAGCAGGGGCGGACAGGCGCTCACTAATAGCAATCAGCCCCAGCATTTT. This encodes CASRGGQALTNSNQPQHF.

CDR3 loop: CATSRDTRPGSQFF. CDR3 bases: TGTGCCACCAGCAGAGATACTAGGCCAGGTTCTCAGTTCTTC. This chain links TRBV15 with TRBJ2-1, with TRBD2 as a possible D gene (5 bases). In germline, CDR1 is LNHNV, CDR2 YYDKDF (reference sequence). V was trimmed by 0 bases and J by 13 bases, leaving 16 bases between them. The CDR3 contains 14 residues.

The chain recombines TRBV6-5 with TRBJ2-3; perhaps TRBD1 as D (5 bases). Germline V gives CDR1 MNHEY, CDR2 SVGAGI. The CDR3 is 15 amino acids. V lost 6 bases, J lost 6 bases, and 19 bases lay in between. The CDR3 loop is CASSPVRRVVDTQYF. DNA for the CDR3: TGTGCCAGCAGCCCGGTGCGCAGGGTAGTCGATACGCAGTATTTT.

This chain joins TRBV19 and TRBJ1-1; D might be TRBD1 (5 bases). V was shortened by 3 bases and J by 2 bases, with 10 bases between the two germline ends. Looked up from germline, CDR1 is LNHDA and CDR2 is SQIVND (reference sequence). This CDR3 is built from 14 residues. The CDR3 DNA sequence: TGTGCCAGTAGTATTCAGGGCGTTAACACTGAAGCTTTCTTT. Translation gives CASSIQGVNTEAFF.

This clone has just a few counts. This chain joins TRBV3-1 (or the pseudogene TRBV3-2) and TRBJ1-2; 7 bases map to TRBD1. Germline CDR1 reads LGHDT; CDR2 reads YNNKEL (reference sequence). CDR3 size: 14 residues. J was trimmed by 4 bases and V by 1 base; bases with no gene match: 3. The DNA for the CDR3 is TGTGCCAGCAGCCAAGCGGACAGGAGCTATGGCTACACCTTC. This sequence encodes CASSQADRSYGYTF.

V gene TRBV30 combines with J gene TRBJ1-3; tentative D call: TRBD1 (5 bases). The ends were cut back, 2 bases at V and 0 bases at J, with 8 bases in the middle. The germline CDR1 and CDR2 sequences are GTSNPN and SVGIG (reference sequence). This CDR3 is built from 14 residues. The CDR3 nucleotides are TGTGCCTGGAGTCAGGGTCTCTCTGGAAACACCATATATTTT. It yields the protein CAWSQGLSGNTIYF.

V gene TRBV7-9 combines with J gene TRBJ1-5; no clear D. The germline V and J ends were trimmed by 3 bases and 4 bases, with 13 bases remaining between them. This CDR3 comprises 15 residues. Germline CDR1 and CDR2: SEHNR and FQNEAQ (reference sequence). As DNA, the CDR3 is TGTGCCAGCAGCTTGGGTGAGGTTTCTAATCAGCCCCAGCATTTT. This translates into CASSLGEVSNQPQHF. The full variable domain, completed using reference TRBV7-9 and TRBJ1-5, is DTGVSQNPRHKITKRGQNVTFRCDPISEHNRLYWYRQTLGQGPEFLTYFQNEAQLEKSRLLSDRFSAERPKGSFSTLEIQRTEQGDSAMYLCASSLGEVSNQPQHFGDGTRLSIL.

This chain uses TRBV28 with TRBJ2-2; tentative D call: TRBD2 (6 bases). The CDR3 is 16 amino acids. The V and J ends lost 5 bases and 1 base respectively, with 14 bases between them. CDR1 is MDHEN, CDR2 SYDVKM, per germline. CDR3 sequence: CASSPQGGVNTGELFF. DNA of the CDR3: TGTGCCAGCAGTCCCCAGGGAGGAGTGAACACCGGGGAGCTGTTTTTT.

This chain uses TRBV18 with TRBJ1-2, with D unclear. The CDR3 is 13 residues long. Looked up from germline, CDR1 is KGHSH and CDR2 is LQKENI. The V end was cut by 3 bases, the J end by 5 bases, with 10 bases between. The CDR3 is CASSPAGTYGYTF. CDR3 DNA: TGTGCCAGCTCACCGGCAGGAACATATGGCTACACCTTC. The variable domain in full, completed from reference TRBV18 and TRBJ1-2, reads NAGVMQNPRHLVRRRGQEARLRCSPMKGHSHVYWYRQLPEEGLKFMVYLQKENIIDESGMPKERFSAEFPKEGPSILRIQQVVRGDSAAYFCASSPAGTYGYTFGSGTRLTVV.

V and J are TRBV6-1 and TRBJ1-3; D is perhaps TRBD1 (5 bases). The germline V and J ends were trimmed by 3 bases and 0 bases, with 9 bases remaining between them. CDR1 and CDR2 (germline): MNHNS, SASEGT. The CDR3 has 15 amino acids. The chain's CDR3 is CASSDDSASGNTIYF. CDR3 bases: TGTGCCAGCAGTGACGACAGTGCCTCTGGAAACACCATATATTTT.

This chain connects TRBV7-2 to TRBJ1-6, with 7 positions matching TRBD1. Germline assignment: CDR1 SGHTA and CDR2 FQGNSA. Unmatched junction bases numbered 4, after V lost 4 bases and J lost 7 bases. The length of the CDR3 is 14 residues. CDR3 bases: TGTGCCAGCAGCTCGGGACAGAAAAATTCACCCCTCCACTTT. Translated: CASSSGQKNSPLHF.

The chain combines TRBV30 with TRBJ1-3; D might be TRBD1 (5 bases). Germline V gene data show CDR1 as GTSNPN and CDR2 as SVGIG (reference sequence). There are 16 residues in the CDR3. V was trimmed by 5 bases and J by 0 bases, leaving 17 bases between them. The CDR3 region has the DNA TGTGCCTGGTTCCCGAAGGCAGGGAACTCTGGAAACACCATATATTTT. It encodes CAWFPKAGNSGNTIYF. The complete variable domain, with remaining parts taken from reference TRBV30 and TRBJ1-3, reads SQTIHQWPATLVQPVGSPLSLECTVEGTSNPNLYWYRQAAGRGLQLLFYSVGIGQISSEVPQNLSASRPQDRQFILSSKKLLLSDSGFYLCAWFPKAGNSGNTIYFGEGSWLTVV.

Here the CDR3 reads CASHWGRGLSVDGYTF. The DNA for the CDR3 is TGTGCCAGTCATTGGGGCAGGGGGCTAAGTGTTGATGGCTACACCTTC. The chain links TRBV19 to TRBJ1-2, with TRBD1 matching 8 bases. The CDR3 loop spans 16 amino acids. V gave up 8 bases and J gave up 6 bases; unmatched junction bases: 17. CDR1 and CDR2 from the germline V gene are LNHDA and SQIVND (reference sequence).

The J gene is TRBJ2-7, the V gene TRBV24-1; D perhaps matches TRBD1 (6 bases). CDR1 is KGHDR and CDR2 is SFDVKD in the germline V gene. The CDR3 is made up of 14 amino acids. Between the trimmed V and J ends, which lost 4 bases and 6 bases, there was a span of 15 bases. The CDR3 loop reads CATSERTGFREQYF. In DNA, the CDR3 is TGTGCCACCAGTGAGCGTACAGGGTTCCGCGAGCAGTACTTC.

V gene TRBV6-5 combines with J gene TRBJ2-7; D is perhaps TRBD2 (6 bases). Germline V CDR1 and CDR2: MNHEY, SVGAGI. The germline V and J ends were trimmed by 6 bases and 2 bases, with 14 bases remaining between them. The CDR3 is made up of 14 amino acids. CDR3 in amino acids: CASRKGGVTYEQYF. The CDR3 nucleotides read TGTGCCAGCAGGAAAGGCGGGGTAACCTACGAGCAGTACTTC.

J is TRBJ1-1 and V is TRBV3-1 (or the pseudogene TRBV3-2); no clear D. Germline V gene sequence: CDR1 LGHDT, CDR2 YNNKEL (reference sequence). CDR3 size: 11 residues. Between the trimmed V and J ends, which lost 5 bases and 10 bases, there was a span of 11 bases. This CDR3 reads CASSSRIAAFF. The DNA of the CDR3 is TGTGCCAGCAGCTCTAGGATAGCAGCTTTCTTT.

The chain links TRBV3-1 (or the pseudogene TRBV3-2) to TRBJ2-7; 8 bases fit TRBD2. Germline V gene lookup returns CDR1 LGHDT and CDR2 YNNKEL (reference sequence). This CDR3 is 16 amino acids long. The V segment lost 0 bases and the J segment 1 base; nucleotides outside the gene matches: 5. DNA for the CDR3: TGTGCCAGCAGCCAAGACTCGGGGGGGCTATCCTACGAGCAGTACTTC. This sequence encodes CASSQDSGGLSYEQYF.

The rearrangement joins TRBV20-1 to TRBJ2-7, with a tentative D call TRBD2 (5 bases). The CDR3 consists of 11 residues. Per germline, CDR1 DFQATT and CDR2 SNEGSKA (reference sequence). V lost 5 bases and J lost 3, with 8 bases in between. DNA of the CDR3: TGCAGTGCTCTCGGGGTCTACGAGCAGTACTTC. This translates into CSALGVYEQYF.

This chain joins TRBV19 and TRBJ1-2, with D perhaps matching TRBD1 (5 bases). Per the germline V gene, CDR1 is LNHDA and CDR2 is SQIVND (reference sequence). This CDR3 comprises 12 residues. V dropped 7 bases and J dropped 7 bases, with 13 bases sitting between them. CDR3 residues: CASTPSGGGYTF. The CDR3 nucleotides are TGTGCCAGTACCCCGTCGGGGGGTGGCTACACCTTC.

The chain uses TRBV19 and TRBJ1-1; the match to TRBD1 covers 9 bases. The V gene end was trimmed by 6 bases and the J gene end by 1 base; junction bases not matched to a gene: 3. CDR3 length: 14 residues. The germline gives CDR1 LNHDA, CDR2 SQIVND (reference sequence). The CDR3 reads CASRKQGANTEAFF. CDR3 DNA: TGTGCCAGTAGAAAACAGGGGGCGAACACTGAAGCTTTCTTT. The whole variable domain, remainder taken from reference TRBV19 and TRBJ1-1, is DGGITQSPKYLFRKEGQNVTLSCEQNLNHDAMYWYRQDPGQGLRLIYYSQIVNDFQKGDIAEGYSVSREKKESFPLTVTSAQKNPTAFYLCASRKQGANTEAFFGQGTRLTVV.